This T cell receptor (beta chain) came from a study of blood T cell repertoires in COVID-19 (dated by TCRdb to the early 2020s). Concerning the study at large: The collaborator samples originated in the United States, Italy and Spain and spanned the acute and convalescent phases of COVID-19. The material from the prospective study consisted of cDNA or gDNA derived from T cells, B-cell-depleted T cells, or PBMCs. Subjects who had been exposed to COVID-19, were actively infected with it, or had recovered from it provided the deeply sampled blood TCRbeta repertoires that made up the dataset. The repertoires were made available in a free public database intended to serve as a resource for research on the immune response to SARS-CoV-2. Samples came from the ongoing ImmuneRACE study (first 160 participants) plus 1,254 subjects from 6 global collaborators. Sample metadata almost always included a de-identified subject ID, COVID-19 status, age in years and sex. Where HLA class I and class II types were available, the types were taken from metadata supplied by the sample provider, not from assay-based typing. The paper's findings and limits, for the study overall: How much clinical and demographic metadata was included differed by source and by participant, and the metadata was provided uncurated.

Whole blood was collected in K2EDTA tubes by collaborating institutions according to the institutions' own protocols. For TCRbeta analysis, collaborators shipped samples in one of three forms: frozen whole blood, isolated PBMCs, or DNA extracted from either of those sample types. V and J are trimmed by 1 base and 5 bases, and the gene matches miss 9 bases of the junction. Including the terminal cysteine and phenylalanine, the CDR3 comprises 16 residues. Only the CDR3 portion is preserved as DNA: 48 bases, with reading frame beginning at the first base. Based on the germline V gene, the CDR1 and CDR2 sequences are MNHEY and SVGAGI. The immunoSEQ Assay, a bias-controlled multiplex PCR, was used to amplify TCRbeta CDR3 regions from genomic DNA. The authors processed their data as follows. The number of nucleated cells in each sample was estimated from the amplification of reference gene primers within the assay. To quantify the absolute abundance of each unique TCRbeta CDR3 rearrangement, sequence reads were collapsed and filtered. For each sample, productive Simpson clonality was calculated as the square root of Simpson's diversity index over productive rearrangements. The table was pulled from immuneACCESS by TCRdb, which kept in-frame rearrangements only. Such tables lose some clones; where checked, under half of the loss comes from unresolved V genes, and the rest has no known cause. The D gene and trimming were derived from the DNA, and the V and J assignments and clone size from that table. This sample lists almost 300,000 clones; more than 75% were detected once. The leading ten clones occupy about 1.2% of the sample.

The table lists this clone with a count of one. No cognate antigen has been identified for it. Base qualities were left out, and no much larger clone turns up one base away. The rearranged segments are TRBV6-5 and TRBJ2-7, with 9 bases in between that match TRBD1. Sequenced sample: peripheral blood. The receptor was derived from a man between 65 and 80 years old with acute or convalescent COVID-19. This receptor carries the CDR3 CASSYFRQGGMDEQYF. The bases are TGTGCCAGCAGTTACTTCCGACAGGGGGGGATGGACGAGCAGTACTTC.